This entry features one T cell receptor (beta chain) sequence. The target antigen is unknown. The protocol was immunoSEQ multiplex PCR, while the TCRdb copy is restricted to in-frame clones and leaves out a portion. This sample has 30,000 or so clones; nearly 90% occur once, and the top ten carry roughly 6.1%. The data belong to a study of T cells in tuberculosis. Adolescents were screened for latent TB by skin test and IGRA. Study-wide results and caveats: Shorter CDR3-alpha in active tuberculosis partly drove smaller distances. Active tuberculosis TCR-alpha repertoires lay closer to GMM-specific TCRs than IGRA-negative controls, suggesting clonal expansion. Using the GMM-specific repertoire gave around 87% accuracy versus roughly 68% with motifs.

The clonotype originates from a donor aged 5 to 30 with latent tuberculosis or without tuberculosis infection. The material sequenced was PBMCs.

The CDR3 here is CASSQPPGHNPTAYEQYF. The CDR3 DNA reads TGTGCCAGCAGCCAGCCACCGGGACACAACCCCACCGCCTACGAGCAGTACTTC. The chain links TRBV28 to TRBJ2-7; D may be TRBD1 (6 bases). The CDR3 consists of 18 residues. Germline assignment: CDR1 MDHEN and CDR2 SYDVKM. V gave up 6 bases and J gave up 2 bases, with 26 bases separating them.